This TCR beta chain was profiled in a study of T cell responses to AZD1222 COVID-19 vaccine. TCRdb's copy holds only in-frame clones and misses some; the assay was immunoSEQ multiplex PCR. The data contain about 100,000 clones, 88% of them singletons. Germline CDR1 is MNHEY and CDR2 is SVGAGI. The V gene lost 1 base and the J gene lost 4 bases, with 15 bases spanning the gap. This CDR3 spans 16 amino acids. To note about this clone: Its antigen is not known.

The study, taken as a whole, reports: Vaccine-related CD4 TCRs covered spike, predominating at 160-218 and 743-854. The sample set comprised mostly white British donors with more females, and clonal diversity was possibly underestimated.

Sequenced material: peripheral blood, taken on day 0 of AZD1222 vaccination. The clonotype was recovered from an adult in good health. The rearrangement uses TRBV6-5 and TRBJ2-3; possible D gene TRBD1, 6 bases. The CDR3 loop reads CASSYYGRGRADTQYF. The CDR3 DNA reads TGTGCCAGCAGTTACTACGGCAGGGGAAGGGCAGATACGCAGTATTTT.